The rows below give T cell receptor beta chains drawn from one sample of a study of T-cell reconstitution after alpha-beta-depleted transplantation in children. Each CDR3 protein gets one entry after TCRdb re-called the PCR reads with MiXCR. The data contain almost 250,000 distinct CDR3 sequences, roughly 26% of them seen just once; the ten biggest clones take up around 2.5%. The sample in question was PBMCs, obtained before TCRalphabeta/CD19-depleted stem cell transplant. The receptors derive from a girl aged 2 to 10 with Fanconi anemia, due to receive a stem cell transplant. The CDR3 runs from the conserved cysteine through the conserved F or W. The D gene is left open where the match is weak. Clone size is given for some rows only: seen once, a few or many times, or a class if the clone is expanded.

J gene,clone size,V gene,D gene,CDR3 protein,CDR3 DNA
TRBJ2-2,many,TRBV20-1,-,CSATTRTDTGELFF,TGCAGTGCTACGACCAGGACGGACACCGGGGAGCTGTTTTTT
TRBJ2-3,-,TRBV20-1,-,CSAGSGQASTDTQYF,TGCAGTGCTGGTTCCGGGCAGGCTAGCACAGATACGCAGTATTTT
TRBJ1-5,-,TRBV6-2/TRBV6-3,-,CASSRGPGNQPQHF,TGTGCCAGCAGTCGGGGGCCCGGCAATCAGCCCCAGCATTTT
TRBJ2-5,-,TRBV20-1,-,CSAPQGQTETQYF,TGCAGTGCTCCCCAGGGTCAAACAGAGACCCAGTACTTC
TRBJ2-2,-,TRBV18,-,CASSQQVTGELFF,TGTGCCAGCTCACAACAGGTGACCGGGGAGCTGTTTTTT
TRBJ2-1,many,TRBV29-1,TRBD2,CSVGPSGRKQFF,TGCAGCGTTGGACCAAGCGGGAGAAAGCAGTTCTTC
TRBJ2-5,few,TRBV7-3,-,CASSRRIQETQYF,TGTGCCAGCAGCCGGCGGATACAAGAGACCCAGTACTTC
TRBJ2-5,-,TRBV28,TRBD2,CASSLSWGRVQETQYF,TGTGCCAGCAGTTTAAGCTGGGGGAGGGTCCAAGAGACCCAGTACTTC
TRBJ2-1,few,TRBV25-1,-,CASSEYFQGSYNEQFF,TGTGCCAGCAGTGAATACTTTCAGGGCTCCTACAATGAGCAGTTCTTC
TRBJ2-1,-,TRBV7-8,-,CASSLAMSLPIYNEQFF,TGTGCCAGCAGCTTAGCTATGTCACTACCTATTTACAATGAGCAGTTCTTC
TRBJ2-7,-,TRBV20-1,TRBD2,CSARDRGLALEQYF,TGCAGTGCTAGAGATAGGGGACTAGCTTTAGAGCAGTACTTC
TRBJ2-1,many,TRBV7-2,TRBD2,CASTPLRLADNEQFF,TGTGCCAGCACCCCATTGCGCCTAGCGGACAATGAGCAGTTCTTC
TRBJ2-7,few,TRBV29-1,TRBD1,CSVQTNRDRDYEQYF,TGCAGCGTACAAACGAACCGGGACAGGGACTACGAGCAGTACTTC